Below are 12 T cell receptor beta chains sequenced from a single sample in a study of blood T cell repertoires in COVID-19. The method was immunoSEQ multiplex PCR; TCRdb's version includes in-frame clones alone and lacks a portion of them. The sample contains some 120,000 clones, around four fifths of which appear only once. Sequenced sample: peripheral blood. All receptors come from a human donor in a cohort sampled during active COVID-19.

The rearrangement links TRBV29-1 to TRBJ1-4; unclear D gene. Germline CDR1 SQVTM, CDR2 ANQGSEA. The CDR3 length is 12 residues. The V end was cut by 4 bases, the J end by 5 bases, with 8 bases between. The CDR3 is CSVGEGNEKLFF. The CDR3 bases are TGCAGCGTTGGGGAGGGAAATGAAAAACTGTTTTTT. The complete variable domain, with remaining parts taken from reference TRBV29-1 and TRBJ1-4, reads SAVISQKPSRDICQRGTSLTIQCQVDSQVTMMFWYRQQPGQSLTLIATANQGSEATYESGFVIDKFPISRPNLTFSTLTVSNMSPEDSSIYLCSVGEGNEKLFFGSGTQLSVL.

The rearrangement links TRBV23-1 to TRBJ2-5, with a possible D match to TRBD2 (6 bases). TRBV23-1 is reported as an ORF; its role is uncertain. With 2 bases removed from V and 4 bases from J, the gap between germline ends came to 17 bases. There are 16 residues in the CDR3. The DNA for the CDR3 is TGCGCCAGCAGTCAACCTATCGGGACTGTTGCAGAGACCCAGTACTTC. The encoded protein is CASSQPIGTVAETQYF.

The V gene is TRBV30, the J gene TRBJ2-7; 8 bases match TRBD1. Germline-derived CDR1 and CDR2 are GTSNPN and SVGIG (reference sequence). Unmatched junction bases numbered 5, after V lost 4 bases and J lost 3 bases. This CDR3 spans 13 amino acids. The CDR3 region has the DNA TGTGCCTGGAACAAGGGACAGGACTACGAGCAGTACTTC. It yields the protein CAWNKGQDYEQYF.

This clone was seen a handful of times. CDR3 region: CASNFVGGGSYNEQFF. The CDR3 coding sequence is TGTGCCAGTAATTTCGTGGGGGGGGGCTCCTACAATGAGCAGTTCTTC. The chain links TRBV19 to TRBJ2-1; 7 nucleotides agree with TRBD2. V lost 7 bases and J lost 0; bases outside the gene matches: 9. Per germline, CDR1 LNHDA and CDR2 SQIVND (reference sequence). The CDR3 runs 16 residues.

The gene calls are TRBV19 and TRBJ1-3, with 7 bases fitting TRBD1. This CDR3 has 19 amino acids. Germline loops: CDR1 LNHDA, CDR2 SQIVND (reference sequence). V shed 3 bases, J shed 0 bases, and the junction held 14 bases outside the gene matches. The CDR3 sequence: CASSMRGTASSTSGNTIYF. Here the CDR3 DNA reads TGTGCCAGTAGTATGAGGGGGACAGCTTCCTCGACCTCTGGAAACACCATATATTTT.

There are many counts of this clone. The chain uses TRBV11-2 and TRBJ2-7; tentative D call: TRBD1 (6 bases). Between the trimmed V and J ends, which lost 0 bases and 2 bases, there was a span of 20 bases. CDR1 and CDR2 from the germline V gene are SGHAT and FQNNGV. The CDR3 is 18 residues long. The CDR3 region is CASSLDRMLGTRTYEQYF. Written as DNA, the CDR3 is TGTGCCAGCAGCTTAGATCGGATGCTGGGGACAAGGACCTACGAGCAGTACTTC. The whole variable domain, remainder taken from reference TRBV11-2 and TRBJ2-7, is EAGVAQSPRYKIIEKRQSVAFWCNPISGHATLYWYQQILGQGPKLLIQFQNNGVVDDSQLPKDRFSAERLKGVDSTLKIQPAKLEDSAVYLCASSLDRMLGTRTYEQYFGPGTRLTVT.

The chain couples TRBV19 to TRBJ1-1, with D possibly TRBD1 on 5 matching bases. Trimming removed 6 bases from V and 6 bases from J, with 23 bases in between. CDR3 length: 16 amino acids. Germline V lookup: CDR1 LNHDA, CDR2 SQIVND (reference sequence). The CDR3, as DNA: TGTGCCAGTAGAGGCGGGGCGACTCTTTTGAGGGCTGAAGCTTTCTTT. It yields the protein CASRGGATLLRAEAFF.

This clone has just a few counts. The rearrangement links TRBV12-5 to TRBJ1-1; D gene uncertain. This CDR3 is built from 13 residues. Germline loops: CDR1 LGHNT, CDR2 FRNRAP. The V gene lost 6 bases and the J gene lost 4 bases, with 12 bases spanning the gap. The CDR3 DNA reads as TGTGCTAGTGGAACTAGTCGAGGCACTGAAGCTTTCTTT. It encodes CASGTSRGTEAFF.

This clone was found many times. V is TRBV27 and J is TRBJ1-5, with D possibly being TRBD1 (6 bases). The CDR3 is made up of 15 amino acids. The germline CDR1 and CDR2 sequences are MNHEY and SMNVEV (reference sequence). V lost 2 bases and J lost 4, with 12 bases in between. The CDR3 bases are TGTGCCAGCAGTTTACTTCCAGGGGAGAATCAGCCCCAGCATTTT. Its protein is CASSLLPGENQPQHF.

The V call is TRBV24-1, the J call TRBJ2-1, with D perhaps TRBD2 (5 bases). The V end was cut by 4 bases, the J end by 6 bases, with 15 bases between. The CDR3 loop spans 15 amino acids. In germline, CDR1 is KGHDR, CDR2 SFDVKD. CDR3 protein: CATSDPTKAGNEQFF. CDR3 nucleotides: TGTGCCACCAGTGACCCTACTAAGGCGGGCAATGAGCAGTTCTTC.

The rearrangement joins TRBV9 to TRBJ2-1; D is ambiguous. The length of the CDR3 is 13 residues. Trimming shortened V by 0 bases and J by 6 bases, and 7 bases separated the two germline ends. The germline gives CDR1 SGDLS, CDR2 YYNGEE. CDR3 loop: CASSVGTSNEQFF. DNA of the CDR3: TGTGCCAGCAGCGTAGGCACCAGCAATGAGCAGTTCTTC.

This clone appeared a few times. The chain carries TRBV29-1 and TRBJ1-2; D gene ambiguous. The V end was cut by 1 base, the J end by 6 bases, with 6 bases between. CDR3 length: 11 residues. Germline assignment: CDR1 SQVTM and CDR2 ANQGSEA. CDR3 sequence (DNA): TGCAGCGTTGAAGGGGGAGATGGCTACACCTTC. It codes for CSVEGGDGYTF.